This TCR beta chain was obtained from a study of blood T cell repertoires in COVID-19. As for the study in general: Sites across the United States, Italy and Spain contributed samples from acute and convalescent COVID-19. T cells, B-cell-depleted T cells, or PBMCs provided the cDNA or gDNA that served as material.

Trimming took off 2 bases at V and 0 bases at J, with 23 bases between the two ends. In germline, CDR1 is LNHNV, CDR2 YYDKDF (reference sequence). The CDR3 has 21 amino acids. Seattle-derived patients entered the study during active infection and were followed longitudinally. Authors' data handling: Nucleated cell counts were estimated from reference gene primer amplification. Sequenced by immunoSEQ multiplex PCR; TCRdb stores in-frame clones only, minus some. V and J calls and clone size are given by that table; D and trimming were obtained from the DNA. The sample holds 360,000 or so clones, around 90% seen once.

The chain recombines TRBV15 with TRBJ2-6; D may be TRBD1 (6 bases). This TCR was sampled from a woman aged 60-75 years with COVID-19, enrolled during active disease. Sample: peripheral blood. CDR3 bases: TGTGCCACCAGCAGATTCTCGTTGGACAGTGAAACAAGCTCTGGGGCCAACGTCCTGACTTTC. It translates to CATSRFSLDSETSSGANVLTF.